These 8 T cell receptor beta chains originate from one sample sequenced in a study of PD-1 blockade in classical Hodgkin lymphoma. Here immunoSEQ multiplex PCR was the method, and the copy in TCRdb shows in-frame clones only, minus some. The sample contains more than 55,000 clones, around 89% of which appear only once. Every one of the patients relapsed after autologous stem cell transplantation (brentuximab vedotin exposure was variable). Sequences were derived from peripheral blood mononuclear cells (PBMCs), sampled before the second cycle of nivolumab. These receptors originate from a human donor with classical Hodgkin lymphoma.

The chain links TRBV21-1 to TRBJ1-3. TRBV21-1 is termed a pseudogene. The CDR3 totals 18 residues. CDR3 sequence reads: CASSKMCVGRSSGNTIYF. CDR3 DNA sequence: TGTGCCAGCAGCAAAATGTGCGTGGGTCGGAGCTCTGGAAACACCATATATTTT.

This rearrangement joins TRBV19 to TRBJ2-5; possibly TRBD1 or TRBD2 for D (5 bases each). The V gene's germline CDR1 is LNHDA and CDR2 SQIVND (reference sequence). The V end lost 5 bases, the J end lost 5 bases, and 15 bases lay between the germline ends. This CDR3 comprises 14 residues. The CDR3 nucleotides are TGTGCCAGTAGTGGGGACGGCCAGGCGGAGACCCAGTACTTC. Residues: CASSGDGQAETQYF.

By sample share, this clone is medium-sized. The chain links TRBV19 to TRBJ1-5; 7 bases are a match to TRBD1. Germline V gene data show CDR1 as LNHDA and CDR2 as SQIVND (reference sequence). This CDR3 has 13 amino acids. V shed 3 bases and J 7 bases; nucleotides not matched to a gene: 3. CDR3 residues: CASSIGTAQPQHF. In DNA, the CDR3 is TGTGCCAGTAGTATTGGGACAGCGCAGCCCCAGCATTTT. The full variable domain, rest sourced from reference TRBV19 and TRBJ1-5, is DGGITQSPKYLFRKEGQNVTLSCEQNLNHDAMYWYRQDPGQGLRLIYYSQIVNDFQKGDIAEGYSVSREKKESFPLTVTSAQKNPTAFYLCASSIGTAQPQHFGDGTRLSIL.

J is TRBJ2-5 and V is TRBV7-3; 10 bases map to TRBD2. Germline trimming cut 5 bases from V and 1 base from J; bases unmatched to any gene: 4. Germline V lookup: CDR1 SGHTA, CDR2 FQGTGA. The CDR3 consists of 15 residues. CDR3 residues: CASSRLAGAQETQYF. The CDR3 coding sequence is TGTGCCAGCAGCCGGCTAGCGGGGGCCCAAGAGACCCAGTACTTC.

On this clone: Other DNA sequences in the same sample also yield this CDR3. The rearrangement uses TRBV5-1 and TRBJ2-2; 7 bases are shared with TRBD1. With 4 bases clipped from V and 5 bases from J, the junction kept 5 bases outside the gene matches. Germline-derived CDR1 and CDR2 are SGHRS and YFSETQ. This CDR3 has 14 amino acids. As DNA, the CDR3 is TGCGCCAGCAGCCGCACAGGGGATACCGGGGAGCTGTTTTTT. Translated, it gives CASSRTGDTGELFF.

The rearrangement links TRBV5-1 to TRBJ2-3; 10 bases agree with TRBD2. There are 15 residues in the CDR3. Trimming took 4 bases from V and 2 from J; bases not matched to a gene: 4. Germline values: CDR1 SGHRS, CDR2 YFSETQ. In DNA form, the CDR3 reads TGCGCCAGCAGCCCAAGCGGGGGGGACACAGATACGCAGTATTTT. Translating it yields CASSPSGGDTDTQYF.

The chain carries TRBV2 and TRBJ2-4, with 7 bases fitting TRBD2. The ends lost 6 bases at V and 6 bases at J; junction bases unmatched: 17. CDR3 length: 17 amino acids. Germline CDR1 and CDR2: SNHLY and FYNNEI. The CDR3 nucleotides are TGTGCCAGCAGGATGGGGAGGGACGGAACCGGGGGAAACATTCAGTACTTC. Translating gives CASRMGRDGTGGNIQYF.

The chain is built from TRBV7-9 and TRBJ2-5; TRBD1 is a possible D gene (6 bases). In germline, CDR1 is SEHNR, CDR2 FQNEAQ (reference sequence). This CDR3 spans 12 amino acids. V lost 5 bases and J lost 5, with 9 bases in between. CDR3 residues: CASSLQGETQYF. The CDR3 DNA reads TGTGCCAGCAGCCTCCAGGGGGAGACCCAGTACTTC. Using reference TRBV7-9 and TRBJ2-5 for the parts outside the CDR3, the full variable domain is DTGVSQNPRHKITKRGQNVTFRCDPISEHNRLYWYRQTLGQGPEFLTYFQNEAQLEKSRLLSDRFSAERPKGSFSTLEIQRTEQGDSAMYLCASSLQGETQYFGPGTRLLVL.